Shown below are 3 T cell receptor beta chains from a single sample sequenced in a study of control samples from healthy donors and cancer patients. The protocol was immunoSEQ multiplex PCR, while the TCRdb copy is restricted to in-frame clones and leaves out a portion. The table records 150,000 to 200,000 clones, around 91% of them present only once. Sequenced input: blood. These receptors all stem from a woman aged 25 to 39 in good health.

The chain joins TRBV18 to TRBJ2-1; 11 positions agree with TRBD2. Per the germline V gene, CDR1 is KGHSH and CDR2 is LQKENI. The CDR3 length is 15 residues. V lost 6 bases and J lost 7; bases outside the gene matches: 8. CDR3 amino acids: CASSPPGLAVNEQFF. For the CDR3, the DNA is TGTGCCAGCTCTCCTCCGGGACTAGCGGTTAATGAGCAGTTCTTC.

The chain couples TRBV14 to TRBJ2-5; TRBD2 matches at 13 bases. This CDR3 has 16 amino acids. With 1 base clipped from V and 5 bases from J, the junction kept 4 bases outside the gene matches. Germline CDR1 is SGHDN and CDR2 is FVKESK. CDR3 in amino acids: CASSQGVLAGGETQYF. In DNA form, the CDR3 reads TGTGCCAGCAGCCAAGGTGTACTAGCGGGAGGGGAGACCCAGTACTTC.

The V gene is TRBV7-2, the J gene TRBJ2-5; 7 bases are shared with TRBD1. The CDR3 consists of 14 residues. Germline assignment: CDR1 SGHTA and CDR2 FQGNSA. After removal of 5 bases from V and 5 bases from J, the junction contained 8 bases not matched to a gene. DNA for the CDR3: TGTGCCAGCAGCCACCCGACAGGGCGGGAGACCCAGTACTTC. This codes for CASSHPTGRETQYF.